This T cell receptor (beta chain) was identified during a study of T cells after yellow fever vaccination. Looking at the study overall: SMART-Seq v4 Ultra Low Input prepared libraries from low-cell fractions.

Study-wide results and limits: Most clones from primary vaccination were detected again post-booster (just over 95% CD4, about 88% CD8). Weaker, the secondary response peaked sooner, at day 5 versus 15.

About this clonotype: As yet, its antigen is unknown.

The length of the CDR3 is 14 residues. With V trimmed by 6 bases and J by 8 bases, 2 bases remained unmatched. Germline V gene sequence: CDR1 LGHNA, CDR2 YNFKEQ. It was through 5'RACE template switching that TCR cDNA was made, with a universal primer site and UMIs added. A single record per CDR3 protein comes from TCRdb applying MiXCR to the 5' RACE reads. The table shows 180,000 or so distinct CDR3 sequences, with 8% to 13% occurring only once. The rearrangement uses TRBV4-2 and TRBJ2-1; 15 positions match TRBD2. The source material was CD8+ T cells sorted from PBMCs, sampled 15 days after the yellow fever booster vaccination. The clonotype originates from a man between 18 and 35 years old who received the YFV17D yellow fever vaccine. The CDR3 loop reads CASSGTSGGHEQFF. The CDR3, as DNA: TGTGCCAGCAGTGGGACTAGCGGGGGGCATGAGCAGTTCTTC.